The 3 T cell receptor beta chains below all came from one sample that was sequenced in a study of T cell responses to AZD1222 COVID-19 vaccine. Sequencing was performed with immunoSEQ multiplex PCR; in TCRdb, only in-frame clones are kept and a portion is missing. The data show about 140,000 clones, with 91% seen just once and roughly 1.2% held by the top ten. This sample comprised peripheral blood, obtained 28 days after the second AZD1222 dose. The receptors originated from an adult who received the AZD1222 COVID-19 vaccine.

The rearrangement joins TRBV2 to TRBJ2-2; a weak D match, TRBD2 (6 bases). The CDR3 runs 14 residues. With 7 bases removed from V and 3 bases from J, the gap between germline ends came to 12 bases. Germline V CDR1 and CDR2: SNHLY, FYNNEI. The CDR3: CASTKEGHTGELFF. DNA for the CDR3: TGTGCCAGCACCAAGGAGGGGCACACCGGGGAGCTGTTTTTT.

The genes are TRBV15 and TRBJ1-2; 8 positions match TRBD1. V dropped 0 bases and J dropped 3; count of bases not matched to a gene: 12. This CDR3 region has 18 residues. CDR1 LNHNV and CDR2 YYDKDF come from the germline V gene (reference sequence). CDR3 sequence reads: CATSRDRGTGGSDYGYTF. The CDR3 DNA reads as TGTGCCACCAGCAGAGATCGTGGCACAGGGGGGTCTGACTATGGCTACACCTTC. The variable domain in full, with the rest retrieved from reference TRBV15 and TRBJ1-2, is DAMVIQNPRYQVTQFGKPVTLSCSQTLNHNVMYWYQQKSSQAPKLLFHYYDKDFNNEADTPDNFQSRRPNTSFCFLDIRSPGLGDTAMYLCATSRDRGTGGSDYGYTFGSGTRLTVV.

The rearrangement uses TRBV7-9 and TRBJ2-5; D gene uncertain. The V end lost 5 bases, the J end lost 0 bases, and 10 bases lay between the germline ends. This CDR3 has 14 residues. From germline, CDR1 is SEHNR and CDR2 FQNEAQ (reference sequence). This chain's CDR3 is CASSPTTYQETQYF. CDR3 nucleotides: TGTGCCAGCAGCCCCACTACGTACCAAGAGACCCAGTACTTC.